This TCR beta chain was captured by sequencing in a study of control samples from healthy donors and cancer patients. Only in-frame clones appear in the TCRdb table, and some are missing; sequencing was by immunoSEQ multiplex PCR. Found here are about 160,000 clones, approximately 94% of them singletons; the top ten hold 8.5%. Per the germline V gene, CDR1 is SEHNR and CDR2 is FQNEAQ (reference sequence). The CDR3 has 12 amino acids. The V and J ends lost 11 bases and 6 bases respectively, with 13 bases between them. Specimen: blood. This receptor was taken from a woman in her forties in good health. The chain uses TRBV7-9 and TRBJ2-2, with D tentatively TRBD1 or TRBD2 (6 bases each). The CDR3 spells CAERGLAGELFF. CDR3 nucleotide sequence: TGTGCCGAACGGGGGCTGGCCGGGGAGCTGTTTTTT. Full variable domain (remainder filled in from reference TRBV7-9 and TRBJ2-2): DTGVSQNPRHKITKRGQNVTFRCDPISEHNRLYWYRQTLGQGPEFLTYFQNEAQLEKSRLLSDRFSAERPKGSFSTLEIQRTEQGDSAMYLCAERGLAGELFFGEGSRLTVL.